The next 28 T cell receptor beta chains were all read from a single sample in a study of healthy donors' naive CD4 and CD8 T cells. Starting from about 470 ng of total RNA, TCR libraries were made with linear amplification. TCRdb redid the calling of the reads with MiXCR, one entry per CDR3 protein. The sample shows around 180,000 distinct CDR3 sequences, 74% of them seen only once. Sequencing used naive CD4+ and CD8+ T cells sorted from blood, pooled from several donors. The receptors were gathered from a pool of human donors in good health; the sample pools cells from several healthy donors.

CDR3 sequence reads: CASSPAPGLAGSSTDTQYF. The CDR3 DNA follows: TGCGCCAGCAGCCCCGCCCCGGGACTAGCGGGATCTAGCACAGATACGCAGTATTTT. This rearrangement joins TRBV10-1 to TRBJ2-3, with 13 bases fitting TRBD2. V dropped 6 bases and J dropped 0; count of bases not matched to a gene: 12. This CDR3 region has 19 residues. Germline CDR1 is WNHNN and CDR2 is SYGVQD (reference sequence).

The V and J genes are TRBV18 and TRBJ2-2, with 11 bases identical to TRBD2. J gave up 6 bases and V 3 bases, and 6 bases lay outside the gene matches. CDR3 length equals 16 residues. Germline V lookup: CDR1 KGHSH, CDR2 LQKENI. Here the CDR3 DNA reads TGTGCCAGCTCACCTAAACTAGCGGGAGAATCCGGGGAGCTGTTTTTT. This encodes CASSPKLAGESGELFF.

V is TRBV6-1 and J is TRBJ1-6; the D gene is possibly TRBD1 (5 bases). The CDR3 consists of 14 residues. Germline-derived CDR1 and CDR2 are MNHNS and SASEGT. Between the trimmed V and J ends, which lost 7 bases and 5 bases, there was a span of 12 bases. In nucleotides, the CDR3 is TGTGCCAGCACCCACTTGGGGGATAATTCACCCCTCCACTTT. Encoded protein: CASTHLGDNSPLHF.

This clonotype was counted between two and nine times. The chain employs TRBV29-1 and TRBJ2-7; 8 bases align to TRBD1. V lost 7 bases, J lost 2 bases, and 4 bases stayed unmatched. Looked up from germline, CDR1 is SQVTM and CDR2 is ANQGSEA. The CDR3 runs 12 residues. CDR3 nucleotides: TGCAGCGCGCGGACAGGGCCCTACGAGCAGTACTTC. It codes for CSARTGPYEQYF.

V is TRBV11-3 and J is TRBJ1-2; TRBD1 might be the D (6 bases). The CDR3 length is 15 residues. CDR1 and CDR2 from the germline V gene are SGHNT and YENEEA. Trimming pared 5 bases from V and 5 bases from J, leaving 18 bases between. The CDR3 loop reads CASSLEGDSGYGYTF. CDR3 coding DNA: TGTGCCAGCAGCCTTGAGGGGGATTCGGGGTATGGCTACACCTTC.

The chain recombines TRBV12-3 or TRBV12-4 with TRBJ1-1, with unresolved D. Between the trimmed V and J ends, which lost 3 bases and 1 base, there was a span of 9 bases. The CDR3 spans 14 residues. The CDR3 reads CASSLANTNTEAFF. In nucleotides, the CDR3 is TGTGCCAGCAGTTTGGCGAATACGAACACTGAAGCTTTCTTT.

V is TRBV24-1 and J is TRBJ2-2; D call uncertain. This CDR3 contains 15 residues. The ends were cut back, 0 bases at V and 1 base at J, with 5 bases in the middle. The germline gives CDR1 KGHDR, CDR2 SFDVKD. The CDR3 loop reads CATSDLKGNTGELFF. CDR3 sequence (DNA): TGTGCCACCAGTGATTTGAAGGGGAACACCGGGGAGCTGTTTTTT.

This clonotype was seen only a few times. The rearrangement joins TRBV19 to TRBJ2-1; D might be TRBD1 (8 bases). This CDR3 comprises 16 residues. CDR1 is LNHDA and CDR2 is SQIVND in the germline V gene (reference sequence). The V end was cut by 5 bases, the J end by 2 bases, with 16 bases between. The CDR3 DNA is TGTGCCAGTAGTCGACAGGGGAGGGTTGCCTACAATGAGCAGTTCTTC. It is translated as CASSRQGRVAYNEQFF.

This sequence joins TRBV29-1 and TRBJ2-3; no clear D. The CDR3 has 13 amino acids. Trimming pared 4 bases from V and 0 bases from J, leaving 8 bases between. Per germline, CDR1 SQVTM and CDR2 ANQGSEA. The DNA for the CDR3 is TGCAGCGTTGTTGAGTCTAGCACAGATACGCAGTATTTT. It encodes CSVVESSTDTQYF.

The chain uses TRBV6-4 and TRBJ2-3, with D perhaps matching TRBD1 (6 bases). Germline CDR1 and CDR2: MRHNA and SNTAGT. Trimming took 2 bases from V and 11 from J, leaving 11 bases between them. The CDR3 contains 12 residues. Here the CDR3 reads CASSDGGPWQYF. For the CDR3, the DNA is TGTGCCAGCAGTGACGGGGGCCCTTGGCAGTATTTT.

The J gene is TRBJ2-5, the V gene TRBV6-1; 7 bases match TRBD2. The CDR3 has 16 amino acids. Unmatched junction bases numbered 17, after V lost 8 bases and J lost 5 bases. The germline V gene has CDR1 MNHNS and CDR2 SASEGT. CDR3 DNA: TGTGCCAGCCCAGATACTAGCGCCAGAGGGGTCGAGACCCAGTACTTC. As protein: CASPDTSARGVETQYF.

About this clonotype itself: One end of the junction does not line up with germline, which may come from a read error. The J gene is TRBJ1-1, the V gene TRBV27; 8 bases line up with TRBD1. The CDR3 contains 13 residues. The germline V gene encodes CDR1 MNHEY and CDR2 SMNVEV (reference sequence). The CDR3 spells CASSLNRGTEAFF. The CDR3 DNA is TGTGCCAGCAGTTTAAACAGGGGGACTGAGGCTTTCTTT.

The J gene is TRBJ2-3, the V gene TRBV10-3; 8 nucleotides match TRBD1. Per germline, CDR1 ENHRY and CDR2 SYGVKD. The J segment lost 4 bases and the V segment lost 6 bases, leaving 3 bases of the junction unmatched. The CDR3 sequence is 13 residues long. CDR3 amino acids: CAIRLTGADTQYF. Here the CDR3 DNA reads TGTGCCATCAGGCTGACAGGGGCAGATACGCAGTATTTT.

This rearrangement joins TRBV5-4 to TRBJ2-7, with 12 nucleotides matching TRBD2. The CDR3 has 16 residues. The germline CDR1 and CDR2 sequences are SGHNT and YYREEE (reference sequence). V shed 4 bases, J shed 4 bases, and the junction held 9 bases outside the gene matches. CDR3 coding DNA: TGTGCCAGCAGCACCCGACTAGCGGGGGACGGTTACGAGCAGTACTTC. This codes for CASSTRLAGDGYEQYF.

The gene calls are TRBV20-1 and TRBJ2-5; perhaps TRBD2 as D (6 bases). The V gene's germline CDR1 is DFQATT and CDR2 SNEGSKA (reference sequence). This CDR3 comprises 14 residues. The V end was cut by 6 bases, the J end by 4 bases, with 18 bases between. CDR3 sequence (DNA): TGCAGTGCCCGGGGAGGCACACGGCGAGAGACCCAGTACTTC. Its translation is CSARGGTRRETQYF.

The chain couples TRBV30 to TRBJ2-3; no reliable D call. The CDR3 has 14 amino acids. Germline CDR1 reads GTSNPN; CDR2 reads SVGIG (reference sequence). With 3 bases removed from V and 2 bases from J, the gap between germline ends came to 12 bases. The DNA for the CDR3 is TGTGCCTGGAGCCAAGGGTACTTCACAGATACGCAGTATTTT. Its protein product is CAWSQGYFTDTQYF. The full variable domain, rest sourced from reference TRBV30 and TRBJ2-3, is SQTIHQWPATLVQPVGSPLSLECTVEGTSNPNLYWYRQAAGRGLQLLFYSVGIGQISSEVPQNLSASRPQDRQFILSSKKLLLSDSGFYLCAWSQGYFTDTQYFGPGTRLTVL.

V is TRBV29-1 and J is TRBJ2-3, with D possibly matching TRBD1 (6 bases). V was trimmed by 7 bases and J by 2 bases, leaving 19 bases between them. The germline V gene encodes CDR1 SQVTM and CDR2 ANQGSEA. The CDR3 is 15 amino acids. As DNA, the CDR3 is TGCAGCGCTGCCCCCGGACAGTCAATCACAGATACGCAGTATTTT. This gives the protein CSAAPGQSITDTQYF.

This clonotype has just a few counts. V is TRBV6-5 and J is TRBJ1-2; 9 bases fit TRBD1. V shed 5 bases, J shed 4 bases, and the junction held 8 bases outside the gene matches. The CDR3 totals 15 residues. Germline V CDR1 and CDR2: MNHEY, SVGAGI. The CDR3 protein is CASSNLGTGIYGYTF. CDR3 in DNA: TGTGCCAGCAGTAACTTAGGGACAGGGATCTATGGCTACACCTTC.

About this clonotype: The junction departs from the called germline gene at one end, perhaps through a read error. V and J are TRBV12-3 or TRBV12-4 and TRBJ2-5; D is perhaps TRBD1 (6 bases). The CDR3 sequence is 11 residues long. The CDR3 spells CASSRTEWQYF. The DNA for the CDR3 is TGTGCTAGCAGCCGGACAGAGTGGCAGTACTTC.

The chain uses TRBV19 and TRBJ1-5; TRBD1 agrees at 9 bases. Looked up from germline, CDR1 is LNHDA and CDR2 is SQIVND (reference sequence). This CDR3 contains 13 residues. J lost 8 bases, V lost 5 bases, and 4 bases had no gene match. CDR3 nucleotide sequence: TGTGCCAGTAGTTTGACAGGGGGTGAGCCCCAGCATTTT. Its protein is CASSLTGGEPQHF.

CDR3 DNA sequence: TGTGCCAGCAGTTACGGGGGGTCTGAAGCTTTCTTT. This codes for CASSYGGSEAFF. The chain is built from TRBV6-5 and TRBJ1-1; a weak D match, TRBD1 (5 bases). V lost 2 bases and J 6 bases, leaving 7 bases between the germline ends. The V gene's germline CDR1 is MNHEY and CDR2 SVGAGI. The CDR3 consists of 12 residues.

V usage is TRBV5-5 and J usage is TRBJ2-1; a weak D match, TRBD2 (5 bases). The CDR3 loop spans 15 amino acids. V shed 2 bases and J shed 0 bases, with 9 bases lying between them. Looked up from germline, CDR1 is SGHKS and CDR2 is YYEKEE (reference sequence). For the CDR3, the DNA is TGTGCCAGCAGCTTACCGGGGAGCTCCTACAATGAGCAGTTCTTC. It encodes CASSLPGSSYNEQFF.

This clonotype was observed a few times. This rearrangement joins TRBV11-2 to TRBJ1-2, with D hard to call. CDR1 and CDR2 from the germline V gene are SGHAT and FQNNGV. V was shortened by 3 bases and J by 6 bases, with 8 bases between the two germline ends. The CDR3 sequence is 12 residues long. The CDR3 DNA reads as TGTGCCAGCAGCTTGGACGGAAATGGCTACACCTTC. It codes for CASSLDGNGYTF.

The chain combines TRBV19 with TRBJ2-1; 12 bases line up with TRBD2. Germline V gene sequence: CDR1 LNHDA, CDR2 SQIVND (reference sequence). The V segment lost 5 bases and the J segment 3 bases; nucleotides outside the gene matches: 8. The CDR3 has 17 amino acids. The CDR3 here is CASSGIVTSGGYNEQFF. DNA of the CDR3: TGTGCCAGTAGTGGAATCGTGACTAGCGGGGGCTACAATGAGCAGTTCTTC.

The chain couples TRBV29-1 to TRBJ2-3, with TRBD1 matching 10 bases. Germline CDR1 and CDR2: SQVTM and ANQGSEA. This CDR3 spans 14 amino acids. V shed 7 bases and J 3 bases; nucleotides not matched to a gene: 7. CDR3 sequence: CSALTGGKTDTQYF. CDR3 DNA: TGCAGCGCCCTGACAGGGGGCAAGACAGATACGCAGTATTTT.

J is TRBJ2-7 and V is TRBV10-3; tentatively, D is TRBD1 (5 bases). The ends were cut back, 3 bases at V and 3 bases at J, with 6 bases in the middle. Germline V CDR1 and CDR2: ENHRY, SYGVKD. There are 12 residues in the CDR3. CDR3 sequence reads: CAISDDSYEQYF. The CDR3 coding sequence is TGTGCCATCAGTGACGACAGCTACGAGCAGTACTTC.

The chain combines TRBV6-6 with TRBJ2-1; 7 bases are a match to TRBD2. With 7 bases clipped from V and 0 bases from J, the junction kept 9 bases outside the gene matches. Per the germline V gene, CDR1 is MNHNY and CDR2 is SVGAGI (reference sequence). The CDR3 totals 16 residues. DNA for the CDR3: TGTGCCAGCACCCCAAGAGCGGGGAGCTCCTACAATGAGCAGTTCTTC. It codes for CASTPRAGSSYNEQFF.

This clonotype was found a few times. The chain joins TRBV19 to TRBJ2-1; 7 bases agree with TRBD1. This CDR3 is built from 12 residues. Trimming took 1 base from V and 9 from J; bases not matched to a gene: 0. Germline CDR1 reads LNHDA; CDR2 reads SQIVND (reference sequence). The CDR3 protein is CASSIGTGEQFF. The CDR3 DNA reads TGTGCCAGTAGTATAGGGACAGGTGAGCAGTTCTTC.